The next 27 T cell receptor beta chains were all read from a single sample in a study of blood T cell repertoires in COVID-19. Here immunoSEQ multiplex PCR was the method, and the copy in TCRdb shows in-frame clones only, minus some. Counted here are approximately 100,000 clones, 84% occurring once; the ten biggest clones make up 20% to 30%. Sequenced input: peripheral blood. The receptors here all came from a man in his 60s with acute or convalescent COVID-19.

DNA of the CDR3: TGTGCCAGCAGCTTAGTGGGACAGTATAGCAATCAGCCCCAGCATTTT. This encodes CASSLVGQYSNQPQHF. The chain has TRBV7-2 and TRBJ1-5; 7 bases fit TRBD1. The trim removed 1 base at V and 0 bases at J, leaving 3 bases unmatched. The CDR3 runs 16 residues. Germline CDR1 is SGHTA and CDR2 is FQGNSA.

This rearrangement joins TRBV10-2 to TRBJ1-6, with 8 bases matching TRBD1. Trimming at V came to 4 bases and at J to 6 bases, leaving 5 bases not matched to a gene. The CDR3 runs 15 residues. Germline V gene lookup returns CDR1 WSHSY and CDR2 SAAADI. CDR3 in DNA: TGCGCCAGCAGTGCAACCGACAGGGGTAATTCACCCCTCCACTTT. Translated: CASSATDRGNSPLHF.

CDR3 loop: CASSLEGGWGLNYEQYF. Written as DNA, the CDR3 is TGTGCCAGCAGCTTAGAGGGAGGGTGGGGGCTAAACTACGAGCAGTACTTC. The rearrangement uses TRBV7-2 and TRBJ2-7; tentative D call: TRBD2 (7 bases). Germline V gives CDR1 SGHTA, CDR2 FQGNSA. V was clipped by 1 base and J by 3 bases, with 19 bases between them. The CDR3 spans 17 residues.

V gene TRBV2 combines with J gene TRBJ1-5; D ambiguous. Germline V gene data show CDR1 as SNHLY and CDR2 as FYNNEI. This CDR3 region has 14 residues. Trimming took off 6 bases at V and 5 bases at J, with 14 bases between the two ends. The CDR3 here is CASRTESLYQPQHF. CDR3 nucleotide sequence: TGTGCCAGCAGGACTGAGAGCCTATATCAGCCCCAGCATTTT. Full variable domain (outside the CDR3, taken from reference TRBV2 and TRBJ1-5): EPEVTQTPSHQVTQMGQEVILRCVPISNHLYFYWYRQILGQKVEFLVSFYNNEISEKSEIFDDQFSVERPDGSNFTLKIRSTKLEDSAMYFCASRTESLYQPQHFGDGTRLSIL.

With respect to this clone: Germline and junction disagree at one end, which may indicate a read error. The chain joins TRBV7-8 to TRBJ2-2, with D possibly matching TRBD2 (5 bases). The CDR3 is 14 amino acids. The V gene's germline CDR1 is SGHVS and CDR2 FQNEAQ. The CDR3 region is CASRLGLATGELFF. The CDR3 DNA sequence: TGTGCCAGCAGGTTAGGGTTAGCGACCGGGGAGCTGTTTTTT.

V usage is TRBV5-4 and J usage is TRBJ1-1; D is unresolved. V shed 3 bases and J shed 6 bases, with 12 bases lying between them. Germline V CDR1 and CDR2: SGHNT, YYREEE (reference sequence). This CDR3 has 13 amino acids. CDR3 residues: CASSSEYRAEAFF. In DNA form, the CDR3 reads TGTGCCAGCAGCTCCGAATATCGGGCTGAAGCTTTCTTT.

The rearrangement joins TRBV16 to TRBJ1-2; tentative D call: TRBD1 (5 bases). V was cut by 0 bases and J by 4 bases, with 9 bases left in between. Germline loops: CDR1 KGHSY, CDR2 FQNENV. The length of the CDR3 is 14 residues. In nucleotides, the CDR3 is TGTGCCAGCAGCCAATCAAGGCAGGGCTATGGCTACACCTTC. This sequence encodes CASSQSRQGYGYTF.

The V and J genes are TRBV29-1 and TRBJ2-2; no reliable D call. This CDR3 has 14 residues. Per germline, CDR1 SQVTM and CDR2 ANQGSEA. V lost 3 bases and J lost 1, with 9 bases in between. The CDR3 loop reads CSVDRGVNTGELFF. CDR3 DNA sequence: TGCAGCGTTGACCGCGGAGTGAACACCGGGGAGCTGTTTTTT.

In DNA, the CDR3 is TGTGCTAGTAAGGCGGGGGGGTCAGATACGCAGTATTTT. Amino acid sequence: CASKAGGSDTQYF. The rearrangement links TRBV12-5 to TRBJ2-3; TRBD2 matches at 9 bases. There are 13 residues in the CDR3. V shed 8 bases, J shed 4 bases, and the junction held 4 bases outside the gene matches. Germline V lookup: CDR1 LGHNT, CDR2 FRNRAP.

The chain employs TRBV20-1 and TRBJ1-2; D remains ambiguous. This CDR3 spans 11 amino acids. V gave up 0 bases and J gave up 14 bases, with 13 bases separating them. CDR1 and CDR2 from the germline V gene are DFQATT and SNEGSKA (reference sequence). The CDR3 loop reads CSARDWPSVTF. Here the CDR3 DNA reads TGCAGTGCTAGAGATTGGCCAAGCGTAACCTTC.

This chain connects TRBV2 to TRBJ2-7, with 7 bases fitting TRBD1. This CDR3 contains 12 residues. J gave up 5 bases and V 7 bases, and 5 bases lay outside the gene matches. The germline CDR1 and CDR2 sequences are SNHLY and FYNNEI. CDR3 loop: CASTPDRDEQYF. The CDR3 DNA follows: TGTGCCAGCACTCCCGACAGGGACGAGCAGTACTTC.

This sequence joins TRBV7-8 and TRBJ1-4, with TRBD1 identical over 9 bases. J was trimmed by 8 bases and V by 4 bases; bases with no gene match: 8. The CDR3 spans 15 residues. Germline CDR1 SGHVS, CDR2 FQNEAQ. The CDR3 is CASSSNRGLEEKLFF. The CDR3, as DNA: TGTGCCAGCAGCTCGAACAGGGGGCTGGAGGAAAAACTGTTTTTT.

The chain couples TRBV7-2 to TRBJ2-2; D is uncertain. The CDR3 is 13 amino acids. The V end was cut by 5 bases, the J end by 3 bases, with 7 bases between. The V gene's germline CDR1 is SGHTA and CDR2 FQGNSA. CDR3: CASSLLYTGELFF. The CDR3 bases are TGTGCCAGCAGCCTGTTATACACCGGGGAGCTGTTTTTT.

The chain is built from TRBV18 and TRBJ2-7; 8 nucleotides agree with TRBD1. Unmatched junction bases numbered 3, after V lost 3 bases and J lost 2 bases. This CDR3 spans 14 amino acids. Germline loops: CDR1 KGHSH, CDR2 LQKENI. The CDR3 DNA is TGTGCCAGCTCACCGGACAGGGCCCCCTACGAGCAGTACGTC. Translation gives CASSPDRAPYEQYV.

V usage is TRBV3-1 (or the pseudogene TRBV3-2) and J usage is TRBJ2-5; unclear D gene. CDR3 length equals 12 residues. The V gene lost 4 bases and the J gene lost 3 bases, with 6 bases spanning the gap. The germline V gene has CDR1 LGHDT and CDR2 YNNKEL (reference sequence). CDR3 coding DNA: TGTGCCAGCAGCCGAAACAAAGAGACCCAGTACTTC. This gives the protein CASSRNKETQYF.

V gene TRBV2 combines with J gene TRBJ2-3, with a tentative D call TRBD1 (7 bases). Per germline, CDR1 SNHLY and CDR2 FYNNEI. Trimming left V 5 bases short and J 0 bases short, with 12 bases between. The CDR3 loop spans 15 amino acids. The CDR3: CASSPQGTSTDTQYF. In DNA form, the CDR3 reads TGTGCCAGCAGTCCACAGGGGACTAGCACAGATACGCAGTATTTT.

The chain recombines TRBV28 with TRBJ2-7; 10 positions match TRBD1. Trimming at V came to 1 base and at J to 5 bases, leaving 8 bases not matched to a gene. The CDR3 loop spans 16 amino acids. Germline V gene lookup returns CDR1 MDHEN and CDR2 SYDVKM. The DNA of the CDR3 is TGTGCCAGCAGTTTATATGCTCGGGACAGGGGAAACGAGCAGTACTTC. Its translation: CASSLYARDRGNEQYF. Using reference TRBV28 and TRBJ2-7 for the parts outside the CDR3, the full variable domain is DVKVTQSSRYLVKRTGEKVFLECVQDMDHENMFWYRQDPGLGLRLIYFSYDVKMKEKGDIPEGYSVSREKKERFSLILESASTNQTSMYLCASSLYARDRGNEQYFGPGTRLTVT.

The V gene is TRBV2, the J gene TRBJ2-1; 12 bases align to TRBD1. The CDR3 runs 14 residues. The V gene end was trimmed by 10 bases and the J gene end by 9 bases; junction bases not matched to a gene: 10. The germline CDR1 and CDR2 sequences are SNHLY and FYNNEI. The CDR3 DNA reads as TGTGCCACTCTACCGGGACAGGGGGCTAGTGAGCAGTTCTTC. Its translation is CATLPGQGASEQFF.

The chain carries TRBV6-5 and TRBJ1-5; D may be TRBD1 (6 bases). The CDR3 is made up of 14 amino acids. Trimming cost V 2 bases and J 7 bases, with 12 bases left between them. CDR1 is MNHEY and CDR2 is SVGAGI in the germline V gene. The DNA of the CDR3 is TGTGCCAGCAGTTACACAGGGCTCGGACAGCCCCAGCATTTT. Translated, it gives CASSYTGLGQPQHF.

The J gene is TRBJ1-2, the V gene TRBV10-3, with 12 nucleotides matching TRBD1. CDR1 and CDR2 (germline): ENHRY, SYGVKD. The CDR3 consists of 13 residues. The V gene end was trimmed by 6 bases and the J gene end by 8 bases; junction bases not matched to a gene: 4. CDR3 protein: CAIRGQGADGYTF. The CDR3 DNA sequence: TGTGCCATCAGGGGACAGGGGGCTGACGGCTACACCTTC.

The V call is TRBV5-4, the J call TRBJ1-2; D ambiguous. The germline V and J ends were trimmed by 4 bases and 1 base, with 11 bases remaining between them. The CDR3 has 14 residues. The germline gives CDR1 SGHNT, CDR2 YYREEE (reference sequence). The CDR3 DNA is TGTGCCAGCAGCCTCCCCGGGAATAACTATGGCTACACCTTC. It yields the protein CASSLPGNNYGYTF. The full variable domain, rest sourced from reference TRBV5-4 and TRBJ1-2, is ETGVTQSPTHLIKTRGQQVTLRCSSQSGHNTVSWYQQALGQGPQFIFQYYREEENGRGNFPPRFSGLQFPNYSSELNVNALELDDSALYLCASSLPGNNYGYTFGSGTRLTVV.

V gene TRBV12-5 combines with J gene TRBJ2-7; 9 bases are shared with TRBD2. Germline V gene data show CDR1 as LGHNT and CDR2 as FRNRAP. This CDR3 is built from 14 residues. CDR3 loop: CASGSGTSSHEQYV. In DNA form, the CDR3 reads TGTGCTAGTGGTTCCGGGACTAGCTCCCACGAGCAGTACGTC.

The chain employs TRBV6-6 and TRBJ1-3; TRBD1 might be the D (6 bases). Germline V gene lookup returns CDR1 MNHNY and CDR2 SVGAGI (reference sequence). Trimming shortened V by 5 bases and J by 0 bases, and 14 bases separated the two germline ends. There are 16 residues in the CDR3. Written as DNA, the CDR3 is TGTGCCAGCAGTCGAGCAGGGGTGAGCTCTGGAAACACCATATATTTT. It translates to CASSRAGVSSGNTIYF.

J is TRBJ2-2 and V is TRBV14; D ambiguous. Germline V gene lookup returns CDR1 SGHDN and CDR2 FVKESK. The CDR3 is made up of 12 amino acids. V was cut by 3 bases and J by 6 bases, with 5 bases left in between. The CDR3 protein is CASSHSAGELFF. The CDR3 nucleotides read TGTGCCAGCAGCCATTCTGCCGGGGAGCTGTTTTTT.

The chain links TRBV6-2 or TRBV6-3 to TRBJ2-5, with TRBD2 matching 14 bases. Germline V gives CDR1 MNHEY, CDR2 SVGEGT. The J segment lost 4 bases and the V segment lost 2 bases, leaving 9 bases of the junction unmatched. The CDR3 consists of 18 residues. The chain's CDR3 is CASSYPGGLAGGLETQYF. CDR3 DNA: TGTGCCAGCAGTTACCCAGGAGGACTAGCGGGGGGCTTAGAGACCCAGTACTTC.

The chain combines TRBV6-5 with TRBJ1-1, with 10 bases matching TRBD1. The V segment lost 5 bases and the J segment 1 base; nucleotides outside the gene matches: 1. The CDR3 length is 14 residues. The V gene's germline CDR1 is MNHEY and CDR2 SVGAGI. CDR3 DNA sequence: TGTGCCAGCAGTCGACAGGGGGCGAACACTGAAGCTTTCTTT. Its protein product is CASSRQGANTEAFF.

The table lists this clone with a few counts. The J gene is TRBJ1-6, the V gene TRBV3-1 (or the pseudogene TRBV3-2); no definite D call. The CDR3 has 14 residues. Trimming removed 4 bases from V and 8 bases from J, with 12 bases in between. From germline, CDR1 is LGHDT and CDR2 YNNKEL (reference sequence). This CDR3 reads CASSPLVGDSPLHF. CDR3 sequence (DNA): TGTGCCAGCAGCCCTTTGGTCGGGGATTCACCCCTCCACTTT.